Following are 18 T cell receptor beta chains from one sample sequenced in a study of tumor and adjacent non-tumor tissue in lung cancer. RNA was extracted from bulk tissue without any cell sorting. This non-tumor lung sample came from over 3 cm beyond the tumor edge. A modified ARM-PCR protocol with three rounds of nested PCR amplified TCRbeta. TCRdb recomputed calls from the multiplex PCR reads with MiXCR, one row per CDR3 protein. The data hold 40,000 to 60,000 distinct CDR3 sequences, with 60% to 65% observed a single time. Sequenced input: distant non-tumor lung tissue. The origin of the receptors is a woman in her sixties or seventies with non-small cell lung cancer.

The sample holds a few counts of this clonotype. This may stem from a read error, because a much larger clone lies one nucleotide away. The rearrangement uses TRBV10-2 and TRBJ2-1; D perhaps matches TRBD2 (6 bases). Germline assignment: CDR1 WSHSY and CDR2 SAAADI. This CDR3 comprises 12 residues. Trimming left V 4 bases short and J 15 bases short, with 16 bases between. The CDR3: CASSGPGLKGFF. In DNA, the CDR3 is TGCGCCAGCAGTGGACCGGGACTGAAGGGGTTCTTC.

CDR3 protein: CASSDGGTNTGELFF. CDR3 sequence (DNA): TGTGCCAGCAGTGATGGCGGGACTAACACCGGGGAGCTGTTTTTT. The chain recombines TRBV25-1 with TRBJ2-2, with a possible D match to TRBD2 (6 bases). The germline CDR1 and CDR2 sequences are MGHDK and SYGVNS. The CDR3 is 15 amino acids. V lost 3 bases and J lost 2, with 10 bases in between.

With regard to this clonotype: At one end the junction does not follow the germline gene, possibly because of a read error. V gene TRBV6-2 or TRBV6-3 combines with J gene TRBJ2-7; D is ambiguous. The CDR3 has 11 residues. Per germline, CDR1 MNHEY and CDR2 SVGEGT. Written as DNA, the CDR3 is TGTGTCAGCAGTTATACCTACGAGCAGTACTTC. Encoded protein: CVSSYTYEQYF.

Concerning this clonotype: The junction differs from germline at one of its ends, possibly a read error. This chain uses TRBV12-3 or TRBV12-4 with TRBJ2-2; a possible D gene is TRBD2 (5 bases). The CDR3 covers 14 residues. CDR3 coding DNA: TGTACCAGCAGCCAGACATCGGCGGCCGGGGAGCAGTTTTTT. This encodes CTSSQTSAAGEQFF.

This clonotype was seen only a few times. The chain carries TRBV2 and TRBJ1-6, with a tentative D call TRBD1 (5 bases). In germline, CDR1 is SNHLY, CDR2 FYNNEI. V lost 6 bases to trimming and J lost 11 bases, with 11 bases between them. The CDR3 totals 12 residues. This CDR3 reads CASREGLAPLHF. CDR3 nucleotide sequence: TGTGCCAGCAGAGAGGGGCTCGCACCCCTCCACTTT.

Note on this clonotype: Just one base apart from a much larger clone, this may be a read error. The chain employs TRBV2 and TRBJ2-5; unclear D gene. Germline CDR1 and CDR2: SNHLY and FYNNEI. The CDR3 loop spans 12 amino acids. CDR3 sequence reads: CPSNSHQETQYF. DNA of the CDR3: TGTCCCAGCAATAGCCATCAAGAGACCCAGTACTTC.

There are many counts of this clonotype. The CDR3 DNA reads TGTGCCAGCAGCTCGGCGGGGAAGAATCAGCCCCAGCATTTT. Residues: CASSSAGKNQPQHF. The chain has TRBV5-8 and TRBJ1-5; D remains ambiguous. The CDR3 consists of 14 residues. V was pared by 3 bases and J by 4 bases, with 11 bases between. CDR1 SGHTS and CDR2 YDEGEE come from the germline V gene. Full variable domain (rest looked up from reference TRBV5-8 and TRBJ1-5): EAGVTQSPTHLIKTRGQQATLRCSPISGHTSVYWYQQALGLGLQFLLWYDEGEERNRGNFPPRFSGRQFPNYSSELNVNALELEDSALYLCASSSAGKNQPQHFGDGTRLSIL.

The chain links TRBV12-3 or TRBV12-4 to TRBJ2-1, with a tentative D call TRBD2 (5 bases). CDR3 size: 17 residues. CDR3 protein: CVGTTEDSLYSYNEQFF. The CDR3 DNA sequence: TGTGTCGGTACCACCGAGGACTCGCTATACTCCTACAATGAGCAGTTCTTC.

In regard to this clonotype: A read error may produce the germline difference seen at one junction end. The chain couples TRBV6-5 to TRBJ1-2; D gene unclear. This CDR3 has 14 residues. Germline CDR1 and CDR2: MNHEY and SVGAGI. The CDR3 DNA reads TGTGCCAGCGGTACCGAGGGTGGGAAGTTTGGCTACATCTTC. Its protein is CASGTEGGKFGYIF.

With regard to this clonotype: At one end, the junction sequence differs from germline, possibly due to a read error. The chain joins TRBV20-1 to TRBJ2-5; D may match TRBD1 or TRBD2 (6 bases each). The CDR3 is 15 residues long. The germline CDR1 and CDR2 sequences are DFQATT and SNEGSKA (reference sequence). The DNA for the CDR3 is TGCAGTGCTAGAATGGAGGGGGTGGTGAAAGAGACCCGGTACTTC. It translates to CSARMEGVVKETRYF.

Worth noting for this clonotype: A much larger clone differs from this one at a single base, so this may be a read error. The chain combines TRBV7-9 with TRBJ1-5; D may be TRBD1 (6 bases). The CDR3 length is 15 residues. Germline V gene data show CDR1 as SEHNR and CDR2 as FQNEAQ (reference sequence). The germline V and J ends were trimmed by 5 bases and 0 bases, with 11 bases remaining between them. CDR3 nucleotides: TGTGCCAGCAGCCCATCGGACAGTAGCAATCAGCCCCAGCATTTT. This codes for CASSPSDSSNQPQHF. Drawing the rest from reference TRBV7-9 and TRBJ1-5, the complete variable domain is DTGVSQNPRHKITKRGQNVTFRCDPISEHNRLYWYRQTLGQGPEFLTYFQNEAQLEKSRLLSDRFSAERPKGSFSTLEIQRTEQGDSAMYLCASSPSDSSNQPQHFGDGTRLSIL.

The chain joins TRBV11-1 to TRBJ1-1; 8 nucleotides match TRBD1. This CDR3 is built from 13 residues. CDR1 and CDR2 from the germline V gene are SGHAT and FQDESV (reference sequence). The CDR3 sequence: CTGSQDRAYEAFF. The CDR3 bases are TGTACCGGCAGCCAGGACAGGGCCTATGAAGCTTTCTTT.

This chain joins TRBV7-2 and TRBJ2-7, with 13 bases matching TRBD2. CDR3 length: 15 amino acids. From germline, CDR1 is SGHTA and CDR2 FQGNSA. V shed 5 bases, J shed 5 bases, and the junction held 6 bases outside the gene matches. CDR3 sequence: CASSHGLAGVNEQYF. CDR3 sequence (DNA): TGTGCCAGCAGCCACGGACTAGCGGGAGTAAACGAGCAGTACTTC.

This clonotype has only a few counts. A junction end diverges from the germline sequence, so it may reflect a read error. This chain links TRBV11-1 with TRBJ2-1, with D perhaps TRBD2 (5 bases). Germline lookup yields CDR1 SGHAT and CDR2 FQDESV (reference sequence). CDR3 length: 13 residues. CDR3 DNA: TGTACCAGCTGTTACATTTCCCGGGGTGAGCAGTTCTTC. This gives the protein CTSCYISRGEQFF.

This clonotype appeared many times. V gene TRBV4-2 combines with J gene TRBJ1-2; no clear D gene. The CDR3 totals 15 residues. Germline loops: CDR1 LGHNA, CDR2 YNFKEQ. Trimming stripped 2 bases from V and 1 base from J, with 11 bases between. CDR3 in DNA: TGTGCCAGCAGCCAACGCGGATACCTTAACTATGGCTACACCTTC. It translates to CASSQRGYLNYGYTF.

Points on this clonotype: Possible read error: a much larger clone is one base away. V gene TRBV12-3 or TRBV12-4 combines with J gene TRBJ2-5, with D unclear. The CDR3 totals 12 residues. The CDR3 protein is CASSSPLEIQYF. The CDR3 DNA reads TGTGCCAGCAGCTCCCCCCTAGAGATCCAGTACTTC.

This clonotype has at least ten counts. The chain has TRBV5-1 and TRBJ2-7, with D perhaps TRBD2 (5 bases). The CDR3 covers 16 residues. V lost 1 base, J lost 7 bases, and 21 bases lay in between. Germline lookup yields CDR1 SGHRS and CDR2 YFSETQ. As DNA, the CDR3 is TGCGCCAGCAGCTTGTTGAGTGTACCCCGGACTTGGGAGCAGTACTTC. This sequence encodes CASSLLSVPRTWEQYF.

This clonotype was seen only a few times. The rearrangement joins TRBV5-1 to TRBJ2-3; D gene unclear. The CDR3 spans 15 residues. Between the trimmed V and J ends, which lost 0 bases and 0 bases, there was a span of 8 bases. Germline values: CDR1 SGHRS, CDR2 YFSETQ. The CDR3 is CASSLGQGSTDTQYF. The DNA for the CDR3 is TGCGCCAGCAGCTTGGGACAAGGAAGCACAGATACGCAGTATTTT.